This is a list of T cell receptor beta chains from one sample in a study of T cell responses to AZD1222 COVID-19 vaccine. Libraries were prepared by immunoSEQ multiplex PCR; TCRdb keeps only in-frame clonotypes and omits some of them. The sample yields around 200,000 clones, about 92% seen once. This sample comprised peripheral blood, obtained on day 0 of AZD1222 vaccination. The receptor set was obtained from an adult in good health. CDR3s include the opening cysteine and the closing phenylalanine or tryptophan. Each record gives: clone size, J gene, V gene, D gene, CDR3 DNA, CDR3 protein. The D gene is left open where the match is weak. Not all rows give a size; the values are once, few, many and, for expanded clones, a class.

size: -
J: TRBJ1-1
V: TRBV12-3/TRBV12-4
D: -
DNA: TGTGCCAGCAGCCCCCGATCAGACACTGAAGCTTTCTTT
CDR3: CASSPRSDTEAFF

size: -
J: TRBJ2-3
V: TRBV6-2/TRBV6-3
D: TRBD2
DNA: TGTGCCAGCAGCCCAGCGGGGGGGCCTAGAGATACGCAGTATTTT
CDR3: CASSPAGGPRDTQYF

size: -
J: TRBJ1-6
V: TRBV27
D: -
DNA: TGTGCCAGCAGTTTTGCGGTGGGGAAATCACCCCTCCACTTT
CDR3: CASSFAVGKSPLHF

size: -
J: TRBJ1-3
V: TRBV30
D: -
DNA: TGTGCCTGGACCCACACAGCCTCTGGAAACACCATATATTTT
CDR3: CAWTHTASGNTIYF

size: -
J: TRBJ1-2
V: TRBV3-1/TRBV3-2
D: -
DNA: TGTGCCAGCAGCCATCCCGGTGACCGAAGCCATGGCTACACCTTC
CDR3: CASSHPGDRSHGYTF

size: few
J: TRBJ2-5
V: TRBV5-1
D: -
DNA: TGCGCCAGCACGTCCCAAGAGACCCAGTACTTC
CDR3: CASTSQETQYF

size: -
J: TRBJ2-5
V: TRBV19
D: TRBD2
DNA: TGTGCCAGTAGTATTCGGGCGGGAGGTCAGCGGGAGACCCAGTACTTC
CDR3: CASSIRAGGQRETQYF

size: -
J: TRBJ2-6
V: TRBV18
D: TRBD1
DNA: TGTGCCAGCTCAGGGGACAGCAACCCCTCTGGGGCCAACGTCCTGACTTTC
CDR3: CASSGDSNPSGANVLTF

size: -
J: TRBJ1-2
V: TRBV11-2
D: -
DNA: TGTGCCAGCAGCTTAGATCGGCCCGCAGAATATGGCTACACCTTC
CDR3: CASSLDRPAEYGYTF

size: -
J: TRBJ1-2
V: TRBV6-6
D: TRBD1
DNA: TGTGCCAGCAGTTACTCAGGACAGGGTACGGGCTACACCTTC
CDR3: CASSYSGQGTGYTF

size: -
J: TRBJ2-3
V: TRBV27
D: -
DNA: TGTGCCAGCAGTTTATGGGGGGACAGCACAGATACGCAGTATTTT
CDR3: CASSLWGDSTDTQYF

size: -
J: TRBJ1-6
V: TRBV10-3
D: -
DNA: TGTGCCATCAGTGCTGGGGCCTCCACCTATAATTCACCCCTCCACTTT
CDR3: CAISAGASTYNSPLHF

size: once
J: TRBJ1-5
V: TRBV6-2/TRBV6-3
D: TRBD1
DNA: TGTGCCAGCAGTTACTTCGGACAGGTCGGACAGCCCCAGCATTTT
CDR3: CASSYFGQVGQPQHF

size: -
J: TRBJ2-7
V: TRBV19
D: -
DNA: TGTGCCAGTAGTACTACTCCGACAGTCTCCTACGAGCAGTACTTC
CDR3: CASSTTPTVSYEQYF

size: -
J: TRBJ1-1
V: TRBV5-1
D: -
DNA: TGCGCCAGCAGCTTTCAGGCAGGGCTGAACACTGAAGCTTTCTTT
CDR3: CASSFQAGLNTEAFF

size: -
J: TRBJ1-1
V: TRBV3-1/TRBV3-2
D: -
DNA: TGTGCCAGCAGATCCGGGCCAGAAGCTTTCTTT
CDR3: CASRSGPEAFF

size: once
J: TRBJ2-5
V: TRBV5-1
D: -
DNA: TGCGCCAGCCACGCGGGGAACGCCGAAGAGACCCAGTACTTC
CDR3: CASHAGNAEETQYF

size: -
J: TRBJ1-1
V: TRBV5-1
D: -
DNA: TGCGCCAGCAGCTTGGGGCCGGACAACGAAAAAGCTTTCTTT
CDR3: CASSLGPDNEKAFF

size: -
J: TRBJ2-7
V: TRBV18
D: TRBD1
DNA: TGTGCCAGCTCACCTGGGACAGGGGCCCCCTACGAGCAGTACTTC
CDR3: CASSPGTGAPYEQYF

size: -
J: TRBJ2-7
V: TRBV12-5
D: -
DNA: TGTGCTAGTGGTTTGGAGGGACATTCCTACGAGCAGTACTTC
CDR3: CASGLEGHSYEQYF

size: -
J: TRBJ2-7
V: TRBV10-1
D: -
DNA: TGCGCCAGCAGCCGGGACGGAACCTACGAGCAGTACTTC
CDR3: CASSRDGTYEQYF

size: -
J: TRBJ2-5
V: TRBV4-1
D: -
DNA: TGCGCCAGCAGCCCCGGACAATTGGAGACCCAGTACTTC
CDR3: CASSPGQLETQYF

size: -
J: TRBJ1-2
V: TRBV18
D: TRBD1
DNA: TGTGCCAGCTCATCCAGACAGGGCCCTGATGCTAACTATGGCTACACCTTC
CDR3: CASSSRQGPDANYGYTF

size: -
J: TRBJ2-5
V: TRBV18
D: -
DNA: TGTGCCAGCTCACCACCAGCTACAGAGGGGACCCAGTACTTC
CDR3: CASSPPATEGTQYF

size: -
J: TRBJ1-3
V: TRBV3-1/TRBV3-2
D: -
DNA: TGTGCCAGCAGCCAAGGGGCAGCCCAAGGAAACACCATATATTTT
CDR3: CASSQGAAQGNTIYF

size: -
J: TRBJ2-4
V: TRBV28
D: TRBD2
DNA: TGTGCCAGCAGTATAAGGACTAGCGCGGAAAACATTCAGTACTTC
CDR3: CASSIRTSAENIQYF

size: -
J: TRBJ1-1
V: TRBV20-1
D: -
DNA: TGCAGTGCTGCCGATCGGGAAAAAGCTTTCTTT
CDR3: CSAADREKAFF

size: -
J: TRBJ1-2
V: TRBV5-1
D: TRBD1
DNA: TGCGCCAGCAGCTTGGCCCGGGACAGGGTGGATGTTGATGGCTACACCTTC
CDR3: CASSLARDRVDVDGYTF

size: -
J: TRBJ2-1
V: TRBV27
D: -
DNA: TGTGCCAGCAGTTTATTCCTGGGCAATGAGCAGTTCTTC
CDR3: CASSLFLGNEQFF

size: -
J: TRBJ1-2
V: TRBV27
D: -
DNA: TGTGCCAGCAGTTTAAAAAGCGGGTTTAACTATGGCTACACCTTC
CDR3: CASSLKSGFNYGYTF

size: -
J: TRBJ1-1
V: TRBV10-2
D: -
DNA: TGCGCCAGCAGTGCAGGACGGGGAATAACTGAAGCTTTCTTT
CDR3: CASSAGRGITEAFF

size: -
J: TRBJ1-1
V: TRBV30
D: -
DNA: TGTGCCTGGAGTCCGCCGAACACTGAAGCTTTCTTT
CDR3: CAWSPPNTEAFF

size: -
J: TRBJ1-2
V: TRBV19
D: -
DNA: TGTGCCAGTAGTCCCGGGTCTACGGTTATCCAGGGTGGCTACACCTTC
CDR3: CASSPGSTVIQGGYTF

size: -
J: TRBJ1-1
V: TRBV5-1
D: TRBD1
DNA: TGCGCCAGCAGGTCGAGGACAGGGCGGGCTGAAGCTTTCTTT
CDR3: CASRSRTGRAEAFF

size: -
J: TRBJ1-6
V: TRBV4-1
D: -
DNA: TGCGCCAGCAGCCAAGCAGGGGCCCCTGGGTTGGTAAATTCACCCCTCCACTTT
CDR3: CASSQAGAPGLVNSPLHF

size: -
J: TRBJ2-7
V: TRBV6-5
D: TRBD1
DNA: TGTGCCAGCAACACTGGGACAGGGTTTCACGAGCAGTACTTC
CDR3: CASNTGTGFHEQYF

size: -
J: TRBJ1-1
V: TRBV18
D: TRBD1
DNA: TGTGCCAGCTCACCGGACAGGGAAACTGAAGCTTTCTTT
CDR3: CASSPDRETEAFF

size: -
J: TRBJ1-5
V: TRBV6-5
D: -
DNA: TGTGCCAGCAGATCACTTGTTTCGCGCAATCAGCCCCAGCATTTT
CDR3: CASRSLVSRNQPQHF

size: -
J: TRBJ1-5
V: TRBV25-1
D: TRBD1
DNA: TGTGCCAGCAGTGAACAGGGGGGACCCCAGCATTTT
CDR3: CASSEQGGPQHF

size: -
J: TRBJ2-2
V: TRBV27
D: -
DNA: TGTGCCAGCAGTTCCCTGCTAATGGCCGGGGAGCTGTTTTTT
CDR3: CASSSLLMAGELFF

size: -
J: TRBJ1-1
V: TRBV14
D: -
DNA: TGTGCCAGCAGCCAAGTTCTTCCTACTGAAGCTTTCTTT
CDR3: CASSQVLPTEAFF

size: -
J: TRBJ2-3
V: TRBV5-1
D: -
DNA: TGCGCCAGCACCTTAAGCACAGATACGCAGTATTTT
CDR3: CASTLSTDTQYF

size: once
J: TRBJ2-5
V: TRBV4-1
D: TRBD2
DNA: TGCGCCAGCAGCCAAGCGGGGGGGAGCGAGACCCAGTACTTC
CDR3: CASSQAGGSETQYF

size: once
J: TRBJ2-6
V: TRBV5-1
D: -
DNA: TGCGCCAGCAGCATAGACAGCTCTGGGGCCAACGTCCTGACTTTC
CDR3: CASSIDSSGANVLTF

size: once
J: TRBJ1-6
V: TRBV15
D: -
DNA: TGTGCCACCAGGCTTTTGGAGGGAAGGAATTCACCCCTCCACTTT
CDR3: CATRLLEGRNSPLHF

size: -
J: TRBJ1-1
V: TRBV13
D: TRBD1
DNA: TGTGCCAGCAGCACAAGGGACAGGGGGGGCGGAAGGACTGAAGCTTTCTTT
CDR3: CASSTRDRGGGRTEAFF

size: -
J: TRBJ1-5
V: TRBV24-1
D: -
DNA: TGTGCCACCAGTGATGCGACAGCTTCCCAGCCCCAGCATTTT
CDR3: CATSDATASQPQHF

size: many
J: TRBJ1-1
V: TRBV7-9
D: -
DNA: TGTGCCAGCAGCTCACTTATGAACACTGAAGCTTTCTTT
CDR3: CASSSLMNTEAFF

size: -
J: TRBJ1-2
V: TRBV19
D: TRBD1
DNA: TGTGCCAGTAGTATTAGATACAGGGACAGAGGAATCAGGAGTAACTATGGCTACACCTTC
CDR3: CASSIRYRDRGIRSNYGYTF

size: -
J: TRBJ1-6
V: TRBV5-1
D: -
DNA: TGCGCCAGCAGCTTGGAAGTGGTCGGGAGCTCCTATAATTCACCCCTCCACTTT
CDR3: CASSLEVVGSSYNSPLHF

size: -
J: TRBJ1-2
V: TRBV3-1/TRBV3-2
D: -
DNA: TGTGCCAGCAGCCGGGACTGTTACTATGGCTACACCTTC
CDR3: CASSRDCYYGYTF

size: -
J: TRBJ2-5
V: TRBV5-1
D: -
DNA: TGCGCCAGCAGCTGGGGGGCATACCAAGAGACCCAGTACTTC
CDR3: CASSWGAYQETQYF

size: -
J: TRBJ1-2
V: TRBV4-1
D: TRBD1
DNA: TGCGCCAGCAGCCAAGATCTCCGGGGATTGTACAGGGGGATTAACTATGGCTACACCTTC
CDR3: CASSQDLRGLYRGINYGYTF

size: -
J: TRBJ1-1
V: TRBV6-5
D: TRBD1
DNA: TGTGCCAGCAGTTTTTACAGGGGCGGGGGCACTGAAGCTTTCTTT
CDR3: CASSFYRGGGTEAFF

size: -
J: TRBJ1-2
V: TRBV27
D: TRBD1
DNA: TGTGCCAGCAGGCCCGGGACAGGGGATGGCTACACCTTC
CDR3: CASRPGTGDGYTF

size: few
J: TRBJ2-7
V: TRBV19
D: TRBD2
DNA: TGTGCCAGTAGTTCCTACCCCAGGACTAGTCCCTACGAGCAGTACTTC
CDR3: CASSSYPRTSPYEQYF

size: -
J: TRBJ1-1
V: TRBV2
D: -
DNA: TGTGCCAGCAGATCGGACGGGGGCCCTGAAGCTTTCTTT
CDR3: CASRSDGGPEAFF

size: -
J: TRBJ1-5
V: TRBV5-8
D: -
DNA: TGTGCCAGCAGCCACTTTTGGGAGACGTCGGGGTTTCAGCCCCAGCATTTT
CDR3: CASSHFWETSGFQPQHF